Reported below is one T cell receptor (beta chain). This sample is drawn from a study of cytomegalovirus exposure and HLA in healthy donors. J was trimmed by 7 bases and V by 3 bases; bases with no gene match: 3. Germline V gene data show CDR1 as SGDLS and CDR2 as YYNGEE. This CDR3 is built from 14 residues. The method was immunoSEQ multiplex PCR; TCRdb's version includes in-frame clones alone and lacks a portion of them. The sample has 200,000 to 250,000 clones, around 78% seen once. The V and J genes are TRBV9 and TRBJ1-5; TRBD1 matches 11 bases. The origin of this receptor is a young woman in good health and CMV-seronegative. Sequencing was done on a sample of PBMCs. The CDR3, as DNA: TGTGCCAGCAGCGGCGGGACAGGGGGACAGCCCCAGCATTTT. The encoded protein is CASSGGTGGQPQHF.